These 27 T cell receptor beta chains were sequenced from one sample in a study of T-cell reconstitution after alpha-beta-depleted transplantation in children. The TCRbeta library incorporated unique molecular identifiers. From the PCR reads, TCRdb called clonotypes with MiXCR, one entry per CDR3 protein. The sample lists about 610,000 distinct CDR3 sequences, approximately 10% occurring once. Sample: PBMCs from the stem cell graft donor, taken from the stem cell graft. These receptors were taken from a human donor who donated a stem cell graft to a child with acute myeloid leukemia.

This clonotype occurred many times. The V and J genes are TRBV7-9 and TRBJ2-3, with D tentatively TRBD1 (5 bases). V was cut by 6 bases and J by 0 bases, with 10 bases left in between. The germline CDR1 and CDR2 sequences are SEHNR and FQNEAQ (reference sequence). This CDR3 is built from 14 residues. The CDR3 DNA sequence: TGTGCCAGCAGAACGACAGAGAGCACAGATACGCAGTATTTT. Translated: CASRTTESTDTQYF.

The V call is TRBV2, the J call TRBJ2-1, with 8 bases aligning to TRBD2. CDR3 length: 16 residues. Unmatched junction bases numbered 14, after V lost 4 bases and J lost 9 bases. Germline V gene data show CDR1 as SNHLY and CDR2 as FYNNEI. The CDR3: CASSGPIAGAGGEQFF. The CDR3 DNA follows: TGTGCCAGCAGTGGCCCCATTGCGGGCGCGGGGGGTGAGCAGTTCTTC.

This clonotype was detected many times. The V call is TRBV29-1, the J call TRBJ2-7; the D gene is possibly TRBD1 (5 bases). The CDR3 totals 13 residues. V was trimmed by 6 bases and J by 1 base, leaving 13 bases between them. Germline V gene data show CDR1 as SQVTM and CDR2 as ANQGSEA. CDR3 amino acids: CSVGLTASYEQYF. As DNA, the CDR3 is TGCAGCGTGGGGCTGACAGCATCCTACGAGCAGTACTTC.

CDR3 sequence reads: CASSLGGRGSEQYF. The CDR3, as DNA: TGTGCCAGCAGTTTAGGCGGGAGAGGAAGCGAGCAGTACTTC. The V and J genes are TRBV28 and TRBJ2-7, with 7 bases identical to TRBD2. The CDR3 totals 14 residues. V shed 2 bases, J shed 6 bases, and the junction held 7 bases outside the gene matches. Germline assignment: CDR1 MDHEN and CDR2 SYDVKM.

This clonotype was detected ten times or more. CDR3: CATSSGTSGYNEQFF. Written as DNA, the CDR3 is TGTGCCACCTCCTCCGGGACTAGCGGATACAATGAGCAGTTCTTC. The V call is TRBV10-3, the J call TRBJ2-1, with 11 bases fitting TRBD2. Germline-derived CDR1 and CDR2 are ENHRY and SYGVKD. The CDR3 is made up of 15 amino acids. Germline trimming cut 10 bases from V and 4 bases from J; bases unmatched to any gene: 9.

This clonotype has ten or more counts. The rearrangement links TRBV12-3 or TRBV12-4 to TRBJ1-5; D possibly corresponds to TRBD1 (6 bases). Deletions cut 2 bases from V and 2 bases from J, with 13 bases between. There are 16 residues in the CDR3. CDR3 sequence (DNA): TGTGCCAGCAGTTTATATGGGCAGGGGCGCAATCAGCCCCAGCATTTT. Protein product: CASSLYGQGRNQPQHF.

This clonotype was counted ten times or more. At one boundary the junction diverges from the germline segment, which might be a read error. The V and J genes are TRBV7-2 and TRBJ2-7, with 14 bases fitting TRBD2. This CDR3 has 15 residues. Germline V gene lookup returns CDR1 SGHTA and CDR2 FQGNSA. CDR3 residues: CASSFWTSGRPEYNF. The DNA for the CDR3 is TGTGCCAGCAGCTTCTGGACTAGCGGGAGGCCGGAGTATAACTTC.

This clonotype was seen many times. The J gene is TRBJ2-7, the V gene TRBV28; TRBD2 is a possible D gene (6 bases). Trimming took off 5 bases at V and 0 bases at J, with 26 bases between the two ends. Per the germline V gene, CDR1 is MDHEN and CDR2 is SYDVKM. This CDR3 has 19 residues. The CDR3 bases are TGTGCCAGCAGTCTCCGGACGGCCCCTCTCGGCGGGACCTCCTACGAGCAGTACTTC. Its protein is CASSLRTAPLGGTSYEQYF.

This chain joins TRBV2 and TRBJ1-1, with TRBD1 matching over 7 bases. With 6 bases clipped from V and 1 base from J, the junction kept 8 bases outside the gene matches. Germline V gene lookup returns CDR1 SNHLY and CDR2 FYNNEI. This CDR3 is 15 amino acids long. The CDR3 sequence is CASRGQARGNTEAFF. CDR3 coding DNA: TGTGCCAGCAGAGGACAGGCAAGGGGGAACACTGAAGCTTTCTTT.

This clonotype was found a few times. The chain joins TRBV29-1 to TRBJ1-1; D might be TRBD1 (6 bases). V lost 7 bases, J lost 9 bases, and 18 bases lay in between. The CDR3 is 12 residues long. CDR1 and CDR2 from the germline V gene are SQVTM and ANQGSEA. The CDR3 sequence: CSAPWSGGQAFF. The CDR3, as DNA: TGCAGCGCTCCCTGGTCGGGGGGCCAAGCTTTCTTT.

The chain joins TRBV19 to TRBJ1-2, with D possibly matching TRBD1 (5 bases). The CDR3 spans 14 residues. Germline assignment: CDR1 LNHDA and CDR2 SQIVND (reference sequence). The V end was cut by 6 bases, the J end by 3 bases, with 14 bases between. The CDR3 region has the DNA TGTGCCAGTAGGCCTCGGGGCTGGGACTATGGCTACACCTTC. Translated: CASRPRGWDYGYTF.

This clonotype has just a few counts. The chain has TRBV12-3 or TRBV12-4 and TRBJ2-1; the D is unclear. This CDR3 has 15 amino acids. V was clipped by 5 bases and J by 0 bases, with 11 bases between them. CDR3 sequence reads: CASSPDWSSYNEQFF. CDR3 in DNA: TGTGCCAGCAGTCCTGACTGGAGCTCCTACAATGAGCAGTTCTTC.

This clonotype was picked up a small number of times. V and J are TRBV20-1 and TRBJ2-7; 12 bases agree with TRBD2. V was pared by 4 bases and J by 10 bases, with 14 bases of the junction left unmatched. Germline loops: CDR1 DFQATT, CDR2 SNEGSKA (reference sequence). This CDR3 is 15 amino acids long. CDR3 sequence: CSATSTSGSLSLQYF. CDR3 coding DNA: TGCAGTGCTACCTCGACTAGCGGGAGCCTTTCTCTTCAGTACTTC.

The V call is TRBV15, the J call TRBJ1-3, with unresolved D. V lost 0 bases and J 0 bases, leaving 12 bases between the germline ends. The CDR3 has 17 residues. CDR1 and CDR2 (germline): LNHNV, YYDKDF (reference sequence). CDR3 sequence (DNA): TGTGCCACCAGCAGAGATCTTTCCGCTACCTCTGGAAACACCATATATTTT. This gives the protein CATSRDLSATSGNTIYF.

This clonotype was observed a handful of times. This rearrangement joins TRBV7-3 to TRBJ2-5; the D gene is possibly TRBD2 (5 bases). Looked up from germline, CDR1 is SGHTA and CDR2 is FQGTGA. V lost 1 base and J 8 bases, leaving 17 bases between the germline ends. CDR3 length: 15 amino acids. The CDR3 nucleotides are TGTGCCAGCAGCTTAATCGGTACGGCGGGTGGAACCCAGTACTTC. Translating gives CASSLIGTAGGTQYF.

The rearrangement uses TRBV7-2 and TRBJ2-7, with 12 bases identical to TRBD2. This CDR3 is built from 15 residues. Germline V CDR1 and CDR2: SGHTA, FQGNSA. The trim removed 5 bases at V and 9 bases at J, leaving 11 bases unmatched. CDR3 in DNA: TGTGCCAGCAGCCAGGGGTCTAGCGGGAGGGCGGGGCAGTACTTC. Its translation: CASSQGSSGRAGQYF. Full variable domain (missing parts from reference TRBV7-2 and TRBJ2-7): GAGVSQSPSNKVTEKGKDVELRCDPISGHTALYWYRQSLGQGLEFLIYFQGNSAPDKSGLPSDRFSAERTGGSVSTLTIQRTQQEDSAVYLCASSQGSSGRAGQYFGPGTRLTVT.

This clonotype was seen a few times. V is TRBV3-1 and J is TRBJ2-1; a weak D match, TRBD1 (6 bases). The ends were cut back, 8 bases at V and 9 bases at J, with 20 bases in the middle. CDR3 size: 14 residues. The germline CDR1 and CDR2 sequences are LGHDT and YNNKEL (reference sequence). CDR3 residues: CASERRTATGEQFF. For the CDR3, the DNA is TGTGCCAGCGAGAGGAGGACAGCCACAGGTGAGCAGTTCTTC.

In its sample, this clonotype was seen many times. J is TRBJ2-3 and V is TRBV29-1; a weak D match, TRBD2 (5 bases). The CDR3 spans 15 residues. The V end was cut by 5 bases, the J end by 3 bases, with 18 bases between. Looked up from germline, CDR1 is SQVTM and CDR2 is ANQGSEA. The DNA for the CDR3 is TGCAGCGTTACTGTTTCGAGGGAGTGGACAGATACGCAGTATTTT. This gives the protein CSVTVSREWTDTQYF.

The chain has TRBV6-2 or TRBV6-3 and TRBJ2-7, with D tentatively TRBD2 (5 bases). Germline V gene lookup returns CDR1 MNHEY and CDR2 SVGEGT. This CDR3 has 15 residues. V gave up 4 bases and J gave up 2 bases, with 15 bases separating them. In DNA form, the CDR3 reads TGTGCCAGCAGTTCTCGTCAAGCGGAGACCTACGAGCAGTACTTC. Protein: CASSSRQAETYEQYF.

The genes are TRBV7-2 and TRBJ2-6, with D perhaps TRBD1 or TRBD2 (5 bases each). Between the trimmed V and J ends, which lost 5 bases and 5 bases, there was a span of 16 bases. This CDR3 contains 16 residues. The germline CDR1 and CDR2 sequences are SGHTA and FQGNSA. The CDR3 sequence: CASSLVGTPRANVLTF. In DNA, the CDR3 is TGTGCCAGCAGCCTAGTAGGGACCCCACGGGCCAACGTCCTGACTTTC.

This clonotype has ten or more counts. This chain uses TRBV7-9 with TRBJ2-1, with TRBD1 matching over 8 bases. Germline-derived CDR1 and CDR2 are SEHNR and FQNEAQ (reference sequence). J lost 6 bases, V lost 5 bases, and 6 bases had no gene match. This CDR3 comprises 14 residues. The CDR3 here is CASSRWTGPNEQFF. For the CDR3, the DNA is TGTGCCAGCAGCCGCTGGACAGGGCCCAATGAGCAGTTCTTC.

The rearrangement links TRBV20-1 to TRBJ2-3, with D possibly TRBD1 on 5 matching bases. The CDR3 covers 13 residues. Germline CDR1 and CDR2: DFQATT and SNEGSKA (reference sequence). V was shortened by 6 bases and J by 8 bases, with 18 bases between the two germline ends. CDR3: CSALVTGTGTQYF. For the CDR3, the DNA is TGCAGTGCCCTGGTAACAGGCACGGGTACGCAGTATTTT.

The chain recombines TRBV30 with TRBJ2-3, with 14 bases matching TRBD2. Germline values: CDR1 GTSNPN, CDR2 SVGIG (reference sequence). The V and J ends lost 3 bases and 4 bases, in that order; junction bases with no gene match: 3. CDR3 length: 15 amino acids. The CDR3 region is CAWRMGLAGADTQYF. The CDR3 DNA follows: TGTGCCTGGAGAATGGGACTAGCGGGAGCAGATACGCAGTATTTT.

This clonotype was found many times. This chain joins TRBV7-8 and TRBJ2-7; 7 nucleotides align to TRBD2. Germline values: CDR1 SGHVS, CDR2 FQNEAQ. This CDR3 has 13 amino acids. J lost 2 bases, V lost 11 bases, and 9 bases had no gene match. The CDR3 sequence: CAGGGKRTYEQYF. CDR3 DNA: TGTGCCGGGGGGGGGAAACGGACCTACGAGCAGTACTTC.

At least ten counts were recorded for this clonotype. The chain joins TRBV7-2 to TRBJ1-1; D may be TRBD1 (5 bases). Germline CDR1 is SGHTA and CDR2 is FQGNSA. The length of the CDR3 is 14 residues. The V end was cut by 4 bases, the J end by 3 bases, with 12 bases between. The DNA for the CDR3 is TGTGCCAGCAGCTCAATACCAGGGTACACTGAAGCTTTCTTT. Amino acid sequence: CASSSIPGYTEAFF.

There are a few counts of this clonotype. V usage is TRBV9 and J usage is TRBJ2-1; possibly TRBD2 for D (6 bases). Trimming took off 0 bases at V and 8 bases at J, with 27 bases between the two ends. The CDR3 totals 19 residues. Germline CDR1 is SGDLS and CDR2 is YYNGEE. In DNA, the CDR3 is TGTGCCAGCAGCGTAGGGATAGGGGCAGCGGAGGGAGGTTTAGATGAGCAGTTCTTC. Its translation is CASSVGIGAAEGGLDEQFF. Full variable domain (rest looked up from reference TRBV9 and TRBJ2-1): DSGVTQTPKHLITATGQRVTLRCSPRSGDLSVYWYQQSLDQGLQFLIQYYNGEERAKGNILERFSAQQFPDLHSELNLSSLELGDSALYFCASSVGIGAAEGGLDEQFFGPGTRLTVL.

The chain is built from TRBV3-1 and TRBJ2-5, with TRBD2 as a possible D gene (7 bases). The germline V and J ends were trimmed by 5 bases and 0 bases, with 13 bases remaining between them. The germline V gene encodes CDR1 LGHDT and CDR2 YNNKEL (reference sequence). The CDR3 spans 15 residues. DNA of the CDR3: TGTGCCAGCAGCTCGAGGGGGGGGCACCAAGAGACCCAGTACTTC. It translates to CASSSRGGHQETQYF.